These T cell receptor beta chains were read from a single sample in a study of cytomegalovirus exposure and HLA in healthy donors. Assay: immunoSEQ multiplex PCR; the TCRdb copy retains only in-frame clones and omits some. This repertoire shows 150,000 or so clones, roughly 70% found once; its top ten account for approximately 3%. The sequencing input was PBMCs. These receptors were collected from a male donor in good health and CMV-seronegative. Both conserved end residues are part of each CDR3. D genes are given only for firm matches. Size is stated for part of the rows, as once, few or many counts, or as a class when the clone is expanded.

>TRBD1|TRBV19|NA|TRBJ1-2|14
TGTGCCAGTAGTAGAATGACAGGGAACCATGGCTACACCTTC
CASSRMTGNHGYTF
>TRBD2|TRBV15|NA|TRBJ2-1|16
TGTGCCACCAGCGAGGAGGGAAGCGGGAGTTACAATGAGCAGTTCTTC
CATSEEGSGSYNEQFF
>TRBD1|TRBV7-9|NA|TRBJ2-5|12
TGTGCCGGGACAGGGGCCCAAGAGACCCAGTACTTC
CAGTGAQETQYF
>TRBD1|TRBV28|NA|TRBJ2-7|14
TGTGCCAGCAGTCTCAGGGGGCAAAGCTACGAGCAGTACTTC
CASSLRGQSYEQYF
>NA|TRBV7-9|once|TRBJ2-1|15
TGTGCCAGCAGCCTGTCGCCTGGACTCGCCAATGAGCAGTTCTTC
CASSLSPGLANEQFF
>NA|TRBV18|NA|TRBJ2-3|15
TGCGCCAGCTCACCACCGGCAGGAAGCACAGATACGCAGTATTTT
CASSPPAGSTDTQYF
>NA|TRBV28|NA|TRBJ1-1|15
TGTGCCAGCAGTCCCCCAAGCCTCCACCCCTCAGAAGCTTTCTTT
CASSPPSLHPSEAFF
>TRBD1|TRBV2|NA|TRBJ1-4|13
TGTGCCAGTAACCGGGACAGGGTCGAAAAACTGTTTTTT
CASNRDRVEKLFF
>NA|TRBV28|NA|TRBJ2-7|12
TGTGCCAGCAGCTATAGTATATACGAGCAGTACTTC
CASSYSIYEQYF
>NA|TRBV28|NA|TRBJ2-7|17
TGTGCCAGCAGTTTACCTAGTCGCAGGGTGAGCTCCTACGAGCAGTACTTC
CASSLPSRRVSSYEQYF
>TRBD1|TRBV7-6|once|TRBJ2-2|15
TGTGCCAGCAGCTTGGGGACAGAAGGGAGCGGGGAGCTGTTTTTT
CASSLGTEGSGELFF
>NA|TRBV7-3|NA|TRBJ1-3|13
TGTGCCAGCAGAACAGGGCTTGGAAACACCATATATTTT
CASRTGLGNTIYF
>TRBD1|TRBV19|NA|TRBJ2-2|16
TGTGCCAGTAGTAGGGACAGGGGGCAGGTCACCGGGGAGCTGTTTTTT
CASSRDRGQVTGELFF
>TRBD1|TRBV7-9|NA|TRBJ1-5|14
TGTGCCAGCAGCCAGACAGGGCTACATCAGCCCCAGCATTTT
CASSQTGLHQPQHF
>NA|TRBV7-2|once|TRBJ2-1|16
TGTGCCAGCAGCTTAGATAGTTACGCTCTTTTAAATGAGCAGTTCTTC
CASSLDSYALLNEQFF
>TRBD1|TRBV30|NA|TRBJ1-2|12
TGTGCCTGGGACAGGGCCTACTATGGCTACACCTTC
CAWDRAYYGYTF
>TRBD1|TRBV28|NA|TRBJ2-3|17
TGTGCCAGCAGTTCAGACGGGACAGCCTATAGCACAGATACGCAGTATTTT
CASSSDGTAYSTDTQYF
>NA|TRBV2|NA|TRBJ1-2|12
TGTGCCAGCAGTGAATCTAGCGGGGTAGGCACCTTC
CASSESSGVGTF
>TRBD1|TRBV25-1|NA|TRBJ1-6|16
TGTGCCAGCAGTGAAAAGACGGGGGACAGGGTTTCACCCCTCCACTTT
CASSEKTGDRVSPLHF
>TRBD1|TRBV10-1|few|TRBJ1-5|23
TGCGCCACCAAGATGATCGATGTTGACCTCGACAGGGACGGGGTTAATAGCAATCAGCCCCAGCATTTT
CATKMIDVDLDRDGVNSNQPQHF
>TRBD1|TRBV7-9|NA|TRBJ2-7|15
TGTGCCAGCAGCTCTCGGACAGGGGGCGGCTACGAGCAGTACTTC
CASSSRTGGGYEQYF
>TRBD2|TRBV30|NA|TRBJ2-1|15
TGTGCCTGGAGAGGCGGACTAGCGGTTTACAATGAGCAGTTCTTC
CAWRGGLAVYNEQFF
>NA|TRBV4-1|NA|TRBJ2-7|13
TGCGCCAGCAGCCCCGGACAGTTTCTCGAGCAGTACTTC
CASSPGQFLEQYF
>TRBD1|TRBV7-9|NA|TRBJ1-6|13
TGTGCCAGCGGGACAGGGTTTGATTCACCCCTCCACTTT
CASGTGFDSPLHF
>TRBD1|TRBV5-1|NA|TRBJ2-4|17
TGCGCCAGCAGCGTCGTCGACAGGGCAGTAGCCAAAAACATTCAGTACTTC
CASSVVDRAVAKNIQYF
>NA|TRBV6-6|once|TRBJ1-3|14
TGTGCCAGCAGTTCCACTGACTCTGGAAACACCATATATTTT
CASSSTDSGNTIYF
>TRBD2|TRBV6-1|NA|TRBJ2-2|20
TGTGCCAGCAGTGAAAGGGGAGGACTAGCGGGTTACGCGAACACCGGGGAGCTGTTTTTT
CASSERGGLAGYANTGELFF
>TRBD2|TRBV5-5|NA|TRBJ2-1|15
TGTGCCAGCAGCTTCGAAGCGGGGGGGCGCAATGAGCAGTTCTTC
CASSFEAGGRNEQFF
>NA|TRBV29-1|NA|TRBJ1-1|13
TGCAGCGCGAAGGACACCGACCACACTGAAGCTTTCTTT
CSAKDTDHTEAFF
>TRBD1|TRBV15|NA|TRBJ1-2|14
TGTGCCACCAGCAGCAGGACAGGGGTCCGTGGCTACACCTTC
CATSSRTGVRGYTF
>NA|TRBV19|NA|TRBJ1-1|14
TGTGCCAGTAGTATCTCAGGGGCGAGGACTGAAGCTTTCTTT
CASSISGARTEAFF
>NA|TRBV7-3|once|TRBJ2-6|22
TGTGCCAGCAGCCCTAAGGGAGGAGGGATCCTCCCTTCTATCTCTGGGGCCAACGTCCTGACTTTC
CASSPKGGGILPSISGANVLTF
>TRBD2|TRBV19|NA|TRBJ2-7|14
TGTGCCAGTAGTATCTTTGGGAGGGAAAACGAGCAGTACTTC
CASSIFGRENEQYF
>NA|TRBV7-2|NA|TRBJ1-6|16
TGTGCCAGCAGCTTAGGAAGCCCCGGAGATAATTCACCCCTCCACTTT
CASSLGSPGDNSPLHF
>TRBD2|TRBV4-3|NA|TRBJ2-2|17
TGCGCCAGCAGCCAAGAAGCTAGCGGGAGTGCCACCGGGGAGCTGTTTTTT
CASSQEASGSATGELFF
>TRBD1|TRBV5-6|NA|TRBJ2-7|16
TGTGCCAGCAGCAGAGACAAAATACAGGGGGCGTACGAGCAGTACTTC
CASSRDKIQGAYEQYF
>TRBD2|TRBV29-1|NA|TRBJ2-1|18
TGCAGCGTCCAAACTAGCGGGAGGGCCATGAGGTTCAGCGATGAGCAGTTCTTC
CSVQTSGRAMRFSDEQFF
>NA|TRBV29-1|NA|TRBJ1-2|13
TGCAGCGCGCTGACAGTTCCTAACTATGGCTACACCTTC
CSALTVPNYGYTF
>NA|TRBV27|NA|TRBJ1-1|15
TGTGCCAGCAGTTTATTTGGCCGAATGAACACTGAAGCTTTCTTT
CASSLFGRMNTEAFF
>NA|TRBV2|NA|TRBJ2-1|13
TGTGCCAGCCGACGGACAGATTACAATGAGCAGTTCTTC
CASRRTDYNEQFF
>TRBD1|TRBV27|NA|TRBJ2-7|15
TGTGCCAGCAGTTTACAATCACAGGGGGCTTACGAGCAGTACTTC
CASSLQSQGAYEQYF
>NA|TRBV7-8|NA|TRBJ1-6|13
TGTGCCAGCAGCTTAGGGGGAGGTTCACCCCTCCACTTT
CASSLGGGSPLHF
>NA|TRBV12-5|NA|TRBJ2-1|13
TGTGCTAGTGGACAAAACTACGACAATGAGCAGTTCTTC
CASGQNYDNEQFF
>NA|TRBV6-5|NA|TRBJ2-7|14
TGTGCCAGCAGTTACGTGACAGGCGGGGGCGAGCAGTACTTC
CASSYVTGGGEQYF
>NA|TRBV27|NA|TRBJ2-7|13
TGTGCCAGCAGTTTGCAGGGGCCCTACGAGCAGTACTTC
CASSLQGPYEQYF
>TRBD1|TRBV5-1|NA|TRBJ2-7|18
TGCGCCAGCAGCTTGGAGAACAGGGGGCGCAATTTAGACCACGAGCAGTACTTC
CASSLENRGRNLDHEQYF
>TRBD2|TRBV7-2|once|TRBJ2-7|17
TGTGCCAGCAGCTTAGCGCGGGGACTAGCGGGAGGTGTCGAGCAGTACTTC
CASSLARGLAGGVEQYF
>NA|TRBV7-2|NA|TRBJ1-5|17
TGTGCCAGCAGCTTATTGGGAGGGGGTCCACCCAGTCAGCCCCAGCATTTT
CASSLLGGGPPSQPQHF
>NA|TRBV7-9|NA|TRBJ2-7|13
TGTTCCAGCAGCCCCCCGGGACTCTACGAGCAGTACTTC
CSSSPPGLYEQYF
>NA|TRBV30|NA|TRBJ1-6|15
TGTGCCTGGAGTGTAGGCGGCAGCGCGGATTCACCCCTCCACTTT
CAWSVGGSADSPLHF
>TRBD2|TRBV7-6|NA|TRBJ2-7|15
TGTGCCAGCAGCTCTCGCGGGAGGGCGGTGGGGGAGCAGTACTTC
CASSSRGRAVGEQYF
>TRBD2|TRBV19|NA|TRBJ2-7|14
TGTGCCAGTAGTATGAGCGGGGGGGCTTACGAGCAGTACTTC
CASSMSGGAYEQYF
>TRBD2|TRBV4-3|NA|TRBJ2-5|18
TGCGCCAGCAGCCAGCAGTATCTAGCGGGCACCGCCCAAGAGACCCAGTACTTC
CASSQQYLAGTAQETQYF
>NA|TRBV27|NA|TRBJ1-2|13
TGTGCCAGCAGTTTGACGGGGAACTATGGCTACACCTTC
CASSLTGNYGYTF
>NA|TRBV28|NA|TRBJ1-2|13
TGTGCCAGCAGTCGGGCGCGGGGACATGGCTACACCTTC
CASSRARGHGYTF
>TRBD2|TRBV6-5|NA|TRBJ2-5|16
TGTGCCAGCAGTTACTCGGGACTAGTCAAGGGGGGTACCCAGTACTTC
CASSYSGLVKGGTQYF
>NA|TRBV7-2|NA|TRBJ2-3|12
TGTGCCAGCAGCCCCTTCACAGATACGCAGTATTTT
CASSPFTDTQYF
>NA|TRBV2|NA|TRBJ1-3|18
TGTGCCAGCACCCAGGGTTACAGGGTGGATTCGGGAGGAAACACCATATATTTT
CASTQGYRVDSGGNTIYF
>TRBD1|TRBV2|few|TRBJ2-3|14
TGTGCCAGCAGGGGACAGGTTAGCACAGATACGCAGTATTTT
CASRGQVSTDTQYF
>NA|TRBV7-9|NA|TRBJ2-1|11
TGTGCCAGCAGCTTAGGTGAGGGTGAGTTCTTC
CASSLGEGEFF